These T cell receptor beta chains were read from a single sample in a study of beta chain features in type 1 diabetes. Assay used: immunoSEQ multiplex PCR; TCRdb lists only in-frame clones, some missing. This table has 400,000 to 600,000 clones, over 25% appearing once. The sample was naive CD4+ T cells from blood. All receptors come from a man aged 18-30 years in good health. Both conserved end residues are part of each CDR3.

v_call	cdr3_aa
TRBV28	CASLLNEKLFF
TRBV6-6	CASSLSSYEQYF
TRBV7-9	CASSQGQHPLYGYTF
TRBV23-1	CASSQSIYPEYYGYTF
TRBV6-6	CASSYSSGETQYF
TRBV5-4	CASSLATETQYF
TRBV9	CASSSGSYNEQFF
TRBV4-3	CASSQDRGDEKLFF
TRBV5-1	CASSSNTYAQETQYF
TRBV30	CAWSRGPSHGNEQFF
TRBV7-2	CASSSGLSTDTQYF
TRBV7-2	CASSLKRGNEQFF
TRBV7-3	CASSQGSFAGELFF
TRBV30	CAWSLQTGSNQPQHF
TRBV2	CASSAFPGALETQYF
TRBV5-4	CASSPRGKLYNEQFF
TRBV6-5	CASSYSGPNYGYTF
TRBV5-1	CASSSGTSFDEQFF
TRBV11-2	CASSIAGHSWGETQYF
TRBV28	CASSSPGQETQYF
TRBV9	CASSVGQGTYEQYF
TRBV2	CASSEDRGDEQFF
TRBV27	CASSLRRGAYEGANVLTF
TRBV5-1	CASSLDPLGGMGETQYF
TRBV18	CASSTLYEQYF
TRBV5-6	CASSTRRDGGYTF
TRBV5-1	CASSSGDSGTHYGYTF
TRBV30	CALRPLAGAYNEQFF
TRBV4-2	CASSQGRRIDQETQYF
TRBV29-1	CSVNPPGQQNIQYF
TRBV25-1	CASSEWGLGQPQHF